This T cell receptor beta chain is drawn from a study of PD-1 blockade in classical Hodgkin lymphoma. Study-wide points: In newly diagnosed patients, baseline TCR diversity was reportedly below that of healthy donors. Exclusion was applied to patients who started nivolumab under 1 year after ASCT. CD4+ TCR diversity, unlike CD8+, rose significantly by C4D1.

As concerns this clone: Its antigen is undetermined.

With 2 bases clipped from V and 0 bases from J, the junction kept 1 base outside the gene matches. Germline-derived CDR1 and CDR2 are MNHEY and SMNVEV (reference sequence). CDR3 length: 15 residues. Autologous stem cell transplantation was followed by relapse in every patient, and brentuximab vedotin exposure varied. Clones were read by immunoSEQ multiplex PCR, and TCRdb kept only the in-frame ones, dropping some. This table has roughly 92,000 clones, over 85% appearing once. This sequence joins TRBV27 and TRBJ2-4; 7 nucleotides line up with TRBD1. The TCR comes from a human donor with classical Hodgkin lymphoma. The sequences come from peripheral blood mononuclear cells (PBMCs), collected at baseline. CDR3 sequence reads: CASSLTGVAKNIQYF. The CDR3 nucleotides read TGTGCCAGCAGTTTAACAGGGGTAGCCAAAAACATTCAGTACTTC.